The 9 T cell receptor beta chains below come from one sample, sequenced in a study of cytomegalovirus exposure and HLA in healthy donors. The PCR was carried out with 60 Vbeta primers and 13 Jbeta primers. Sequenced by immunoSEQ multiplex PCR; TCRdb stores in-frame clones only, minus some. The table records some 110,000 clones, about three quarters of them present only once. The specimen was PBMCs. These receptor sequences come from a woman aged 45-65 years in good health and CMV-seropositive.

In this sample, this clone turned up a few times. V usage is TRBV7-9 and J usage is TRBJ1-2; D unresolved. In germline, CDR1 is SEHNR, CDR2 FQNEAQ (reference sequence). Trimming cost V 3 bases and J 8 bases, with 10 bases left between them. This CDR3 contains 12 residues. The CDR3 region is CASSFRLAGYTF. CDR3 sequence (DNA): TGTGCCAGCAGCTTTAGACTGGCGGGCTACACCTTC.

The rearrangement links TRBV5-4 to TRBJ2-5, with 8 bases lining up with TRBD2. Germline CDR1 reads SGHNT; CDR2 reads YYREEE (reference sequence). The CDR3 sequence is 14 residues long. V shed 7 bases and J 5 bases; nucleotides not matched to a gene: 10. The CDR3 nucleotides read TGTGCCAGCGCGCCGGGGGGGGCGGGCGAGACCCAGTACTTC. It is translated as CASAPGGAGETQYF.

The chain carries TRBV28 and TRBJ2-3, with 9 bases that match TRBD2. The CDR3 spans 18 residues. Per germline, CDR1 MDHEN and CDR2 SYDVKM. V shed 4 bases and J 7 bases; nucleotides not matched to a gene: 18. The CDR3 is CASSSTGSGSGGWNTQYF. In DNA form, the CDR3 reads TGTGCCAGCAGTTCGACCGGTAGTGGTAGCGGGGGTTGGAATACGCAGTATTTT.

The chain combines TRBV6-5 with TRBJ1-2; 8 positions match TRBD1. With V trimmed by 5 bases and J by 4 bases, 9 bases remained unmatched. The CDR3 contains 15 residues. The germline V gene has CDR1 MNHEY and CDR2 SVGAGI. CDR3 sequence reads: CASSGGQGLGYGYTF. The CDR3 nucleotides read TGTGCCAGCAGTGGAGGACAGGGTCTGGGCTATGGCTACACCTTC.

V and J are TRBV11-2 and TRBJ2-2; 8 bases fit TRBD1. J lost 5 bases, V lost 3 bases, and 5 bases had no gene match. CDR3 size: 15 residues. Germline lookup yields CDR1 SGHAT and CDR2 FQNNGV. The CDR3, as DNA: TGTGCCAGCAGCTTTCAGGGGGCGGGGACCGGGGAGCTGTTTTTT. Translating gives CASSFQGAGTGELFF.

The V and J genes are TRBV7-2 and TRBJ1-2; D ambiguous. This CDR3 has 15 amino acids. Germline values: CDR1 SGHTA, CDR2 FQGNSA. Trimming took off 2 bases at V and 4 bases at J, with 14 bases between the two ends. The CDR3 bases are TGTGCCAGCAGCTTATCAACTCGGTCTTTCTATGGCTACACCTTC. Protein sequence: CASSLSTRSFYGYTF.

This rearrangement joins TRBV5-4 to TRBJ1-1; unclear D gene. The germline CDR1 and CDR2 sequences are SGHNT and YYREEE (reference sequence). This CDR3 region has 19 residues. Trimming removed 3 bases at V and 0 bases at J, with 24 bases between. The CDR3: CASSSQEGGFLSMNTEAFF. The DNA of the CDR3 is TGTGCCAGCAGCTCTCAAGAGGGAGGGTTCCTTTCTATGAACACTGAAGCTTTCTTT. The entire variable domain, with the rest obtained from reference TRBV5-4 and TRBJ1-1, is as follows: ETGVTQSPTHLIKTRGQQVTLRCSSQSGHNTVSWYQQALGQGPQFIFQYYREEENGRGNFPPRFSGLQFPNYSSELNVNALELDDSALYLCASSSQEGGFLSMNTEAFFGQGTRLTVV.

This sequence joins TRBV6-1 and TRBJ2-1; 8 bases agree with TRBD1. Germline values: CDR1 MNHNS, CDR2 SASEGT. V trimming: 0 bases; J trimming: 6 bases; junction bases outside the gene matches: 10. The length of the CDR3 is 17 residues. CDR3 residues: CASSEARHQGATNEQFF. The DNA of the CDR3 is TGTGCCAGCAGTGAAGCCAGACACCAGGGGGCCACCAATGAGCAGTTCTTC.

This clone was detected only once. The J gene is TRBJ2-7, the V gene TRBV18; TRBD1 aligns across 8 bases. The V and J ends lost 2 bases and 0 bases, in that order; junction bases with no gene match: 0. Germline CDR1 KGHSH, CDR2 LQKENI. The CDR3 loop spans 14 amino acids. CDR3 bases: TGTGCCAGCTCACCAGGGACAGGCTCCTACGAGCAGTACTTC. Amino acids: CASSPGTGSYEQYF.